Reported below is one TCR beta chain. The entry originates in a study of a mutant IDH1 vaccine in newly diagnosed glioma. Sample time point: baseline, week 1 (first vaccination visit). The treatment is: pre-vaccination baseline after standard-of-care therapy. Sequencing used immunoSEQ multiplex PCR; TCRdb keeps in-frame clones, though not all of them. This table has roughly 38,000 clones, approximately 92% appearing once. The CDR3 runs to 18 residues. V was shortened by 2 bases and J by 4 bases, with 27 bases between the two germline ends. The germline V gene has CDR1 GTSNPN and CDR2 SVGIG (reference sequence).

The gene calls are TRBV30 and TRBJ2-7, with D possibly matching TRBD1 (6 bases). Sample: PBMCs, taken from a glioma patient treated with radiotherapy, temozolomide or both. The origin of this receptor is a man between 18 and 35 years old with glioma. The CDR3 reads CAWSRRAGALPPTYEQYF. CDR3 sequence (DNA): TGTGCCTGGAGTCGTAGGGCAGGGGCCCTACCCCCAACGTACGAGCAGTACTTC.